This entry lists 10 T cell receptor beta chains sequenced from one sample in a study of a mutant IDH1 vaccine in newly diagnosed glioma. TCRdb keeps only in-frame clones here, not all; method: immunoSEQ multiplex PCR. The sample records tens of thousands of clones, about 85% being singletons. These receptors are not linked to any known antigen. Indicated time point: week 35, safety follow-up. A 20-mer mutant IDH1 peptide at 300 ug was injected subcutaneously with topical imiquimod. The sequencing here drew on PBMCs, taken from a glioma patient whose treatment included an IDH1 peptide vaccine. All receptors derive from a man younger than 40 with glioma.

The CDR3 sequence is CASSPPGGNLNEQYF. CDR3 nucleotide sequence: TGTGCCAGCAGCCCACCAGGAGGGAATTTGAACGAGCAGTACTTC. The chain uses TRBV6-6 and TRBJ2-7; D is perhaps TRBD2 (6 bases). Trimming removed 6 bases at V and 5 bases at J, with 20 bases between. The CDR3 is made up of 15 amino acids. From germline, CDR1 is MNHNY and CDR2 SVGAGI (reference sequence).

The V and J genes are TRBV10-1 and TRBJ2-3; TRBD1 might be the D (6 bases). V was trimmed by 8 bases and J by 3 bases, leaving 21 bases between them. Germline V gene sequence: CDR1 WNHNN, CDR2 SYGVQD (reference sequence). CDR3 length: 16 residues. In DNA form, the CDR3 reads TGCGCCAGCTCAGAGGGGACACTTCCCGGGACAGATACGCAGTATTTT. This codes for CASSEGTLPGTDTQYF.

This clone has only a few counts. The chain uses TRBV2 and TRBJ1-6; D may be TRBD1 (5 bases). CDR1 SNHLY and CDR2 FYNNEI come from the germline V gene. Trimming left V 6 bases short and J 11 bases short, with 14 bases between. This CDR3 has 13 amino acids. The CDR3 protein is CASRTGLETPLHF. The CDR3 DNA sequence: TGTGCCAGCAGAACAGGCCTCGAGACACCCCTCCACTTT.

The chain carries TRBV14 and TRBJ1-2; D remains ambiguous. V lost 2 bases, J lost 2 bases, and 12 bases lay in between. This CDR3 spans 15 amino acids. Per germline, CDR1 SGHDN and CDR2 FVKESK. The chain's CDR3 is CASSQSWGLNYGYTF. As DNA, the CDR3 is TGTGCCAGCAGCCAATCTTGGGGATTGAACTATGGCTACACCTTC. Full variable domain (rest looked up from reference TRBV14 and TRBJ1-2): EAGVTQFPSHSVIEKGQTVTLRCDPISGHDNLYWYRRVMGKEIKFLLHFVKESKQDESGMPNNRFLAERTGGTYSTLKVQPAELEDSGVYFCASSQSWGLNYGYTFGSGTRLTVV.

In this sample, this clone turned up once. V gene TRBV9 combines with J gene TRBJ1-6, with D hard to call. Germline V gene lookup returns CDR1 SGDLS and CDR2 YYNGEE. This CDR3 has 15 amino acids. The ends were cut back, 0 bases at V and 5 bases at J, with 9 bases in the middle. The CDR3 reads CASSVGGKNNSPLHF. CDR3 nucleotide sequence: TGTGCCAGCAGCGTAGGCGGGAAAAATAATTCACCCCTCCACTTT.

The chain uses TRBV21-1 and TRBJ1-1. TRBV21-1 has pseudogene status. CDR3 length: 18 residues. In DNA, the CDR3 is TGTGCCAGCAGCAAAGGTGGGGGAGGCCGTGGGATGAACACTGAAGCTTTCTTT. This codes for CASSKGGGGRGMNTEAFF.

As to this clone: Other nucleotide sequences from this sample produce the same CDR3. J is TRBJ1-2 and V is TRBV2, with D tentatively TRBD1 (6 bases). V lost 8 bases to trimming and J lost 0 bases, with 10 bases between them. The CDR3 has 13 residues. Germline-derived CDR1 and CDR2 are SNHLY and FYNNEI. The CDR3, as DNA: TGTGCCAGCGGACAGAGTCCTAACTATGGCTACACCTTC. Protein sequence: CASGQSPNYGYTF.

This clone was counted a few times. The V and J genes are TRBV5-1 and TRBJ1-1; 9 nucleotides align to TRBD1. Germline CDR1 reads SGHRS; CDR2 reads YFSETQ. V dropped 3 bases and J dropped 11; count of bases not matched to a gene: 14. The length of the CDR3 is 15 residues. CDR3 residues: CASSSSGIGQGMAFF. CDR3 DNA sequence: TGCGCCAGCAGCTCCTCCGGCATCGGACAGGGGATGGCTTTCTTT. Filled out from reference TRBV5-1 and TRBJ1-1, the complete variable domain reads KAGVTQTPRYLIKTRGQQVTLSCSPISGHRSVSWYQQTPGQGLQFLFEYFSETQRNKGNFPGRFSGRQFSNSRSEMNVSTLELGDSALYLCASSSSGIGQGMAFFGQGTRLTVV.

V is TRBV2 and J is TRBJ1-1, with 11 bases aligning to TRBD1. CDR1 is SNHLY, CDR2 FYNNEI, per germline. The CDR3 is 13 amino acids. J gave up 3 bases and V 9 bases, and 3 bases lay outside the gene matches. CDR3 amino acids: CARRGQGDTEAFF. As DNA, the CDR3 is TGTGCCAGAAGGGGACAGGGGGACACTGAAGCTTTCTTT.

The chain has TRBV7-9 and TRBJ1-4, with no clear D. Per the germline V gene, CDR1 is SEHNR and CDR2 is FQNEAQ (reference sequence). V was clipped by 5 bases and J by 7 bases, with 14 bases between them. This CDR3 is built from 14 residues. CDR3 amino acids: CASSLGSRSEKLFF. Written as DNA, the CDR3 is TGTGCCAGCAGCCTTGGCTCTAGGAGTGAAAAACTGTTTTTT.